This passage covers 9 T cell receptor beta chains from one sample sequenced in a study of blood T cell repertoires in COVID-19. Assay used: immunoSEQ multiplex PCR; TCRdb lists only in-frame clones, some missing. The sample holds nearly 200,000 clones, around 81% seen once. Input material: PBMCs or T cells enriched from blood (not recorded which). Every receptor here comes from a man between 35 and 55 years old who had recovered from COVID-19.

Turning to this clone: A read error may account for a junction end that differs from germline. This chain links TRBV20-1 with TRBJ1-4; TRBD1 is a possible D gene (6 bases). Looked up from germline, CDR1 is DFQATT and CDR2 is SNEGSKA (reference sequence). The CDR3 runs to 11 residues. CDR3 DNA sequence: TGCAGTGCTGGGTTGGACAGCGGATCGCTTTTT. Encoded protein: CSAGLDSGSLF.

This chain connects TRBV19 to TRBJ1-2; D perhaps matches TRBD1 (5 bases). The germline V gene encodes CDR1 LNHDA and CDR2 SQIVND (reference sequence). Between the trimmed V and J ends, which lost 9 bases and 6 bases, there was a span of 11 bases. CDR3 length equals 11 residues. The CDR3 DNA is TGTGCCAGCTGGGGGGGGAATGGCTACACCTTC. It translates to CASWGGNGYTF.

The chain employs TRBV28 and TRBJ1-2; D ambiguous. The germline V gene has CDR1 MDHEN and CDR2 SYDVKM. Trimming pared 5 bases from V and 7 bases from J, leaving 14 bases between. There are 13 residues in the CDR3. DNA for the CDR3: TGTGCCAGCAGTGTGAGGGCCCAAGGTGGCTACACCTTC. It translates to CASSVRAQGGYTF.

The genes are TRBV5-1 and TRBJ2-3, with 7 nucleotides matching TRBD1. This CDR3 is 15 amino acids long. The V gene's germline CDR1 is SGHRS and CDR2 YFSETQ. Trimming took 4 bases from V and 0 from J; bases not matched to a gene: 5. The CDR3 here is CASSPGQPSTDTQYF. Written as DNA, the CDR3 is TGCGCCAGCAGCCCGGGACAGCCCAGCACAGATACGCAGTATTTT.

This clone appeared once. The chain is built from TRBV6-1 and TRBJ2-1; possible D gene TRBD1, 5 bases. Germline CDR1 is MNHNS and CDR2 is SASEGT. The V and J ends lost 0 bases and 6 bases respectively, with 18 bases between them. The CDR3 extends over 17 amino acids. The DNA of the CDR3 is TGTGCCAGCAGTGAAGCGGTAAGGGGTTGGAGAGGCAATGAGCAGTTCTTC. Amino acid sequence: CASSEAVRGWRGNEQFF.

V gene TRBV11-2 combines with J gene TRBJ2-5; TRBD1 matches at 11 bases. After removal of 2 bases from V and 2 bases from J, the junction contained 7 bases not matched to a gene. The CDR3 has 17 residues. Germline V gives CDR1 SGHAT, CDR2 FQNNGV. CDR3 DNA sequence: TGTGCCAGCAGCTTACGGTTGGGGACAGGGGGACAAGAGACCCAGTACTTC. Residues: CASSLRLGTGGQETQYF.

CDR3 sequence reads: CASSPVDKPYEQYF. The CDR3 DNA reads as TGTGCCAGCTCACCAGTCGACAAGCCCTACGAGCAGTACTTC. The chain employs TRBV18 and TRBJ2-7; no definite D call. The CDR3 is made up of 14 amino acids. Trimming shortened V by 2 bases and J by 2 bases, and 10 bases separated the two germline ends. Germline CDR1 and CDR2: KGHSH and LQKENI.

The V gene is TRBV3-1 (or the pseudogene TRBV3-2), the J gene TRBJ1-1, with a weak D call TRBD1 (6 bases). Trimming pared 4 bases from V and 1 base from J, leaving 13 bases between. Germline CDR1 LGHDT, CDR2 YNNKEL (reference sequence). This CDR3 spans 15 amino acids. The CDR3 sequence is CASSPRDISNTEAFF. In nucleotides, the CDR3 is TGTGCCAGCAGCCCTCGGGACATATCGAACACTGAAGCTTTCTTT.

The rearrangement links TRBV5-1 to TRBJ2-5, with a tentative D call TRBD1 (5 bases). The CDR3 spans 14 residues. CDR1 is SGHRS and CDR2 is YFSETQ in the germline V gene. The V end was cut by 1 base, the J end by 3 bases, with 10 bases between. In DNA, the CDR3 is TGCGCCAGCAGCTTGATAGGGGCCGAAGAGACCCAGTACTTC. Protein sequence: CASSLIGAEETQYF.